These T cell receptor beta chains were read from a single sample in a study of blood T cell repertoires in COVID-19. Sequenced by immunoSEQ multiplex PCR; TCRdb stores in-frame clones only, minus some. The repertoire has roughly 25,000 clones, around 86% of them found once; the top ten carry about 8.6%. The sample comprised peripheral blood. Receptors originate from a human donor in a cohort sampled during active COVID-19. Each CDR3 is given with its conserved first and last residue. The order of the fields is CDR3 protein, J gene, V gene.

CDR3aa: CASSRPGLTDITQYF
j_gene: TRBJ2-3
v_gene: TRBV2

CDR3aa: CASSPKRLAGVYQETQYF
j_gene: TRBJ2-5
v_gene: TRBV7-2

CDR3aa: CASSVGTGAPYNYGYTF
j_gene: TRBJ1-2
v_gene: TRBV6-1

CDR3aa: CASSSDSYAQYF
j_gene: TRBJ2-3
v_gene: TRBV11-3

CDR3aa: CASSASTTRRTDTQYF
j_gene: TRBJ2-3
v_gene: TRBV7-2

CDR3aa: CASSIGDRGVNTEAFF
j_gene: TRBJ1-1
v_gene: TRBV19

CDR3aa: CASSPVKAYEQYF
j_gene: TRBJ2-7
v_gene: TRBV11-2

CDR3aa: CASTRGAGGGYITDEQYF
j_gene: TRBJ2-7
v_gene: TRBV5-1

CDR3aa: CASSLLAGGTYNEQFF
j_gene: TRBJ2-1
v_gene: TRBV5-1

CDR3aa: CASSQTQGAQGYTF
j_gene: TRBJ1-2
v_gene: TRBV5-6

CDR3aa: CASSPGGTSGTDTQYF
j_gene: TRBJ2-3
v_gene: TRBV5-4

CDR3aa: CASSPGQGYIRPDTQYF
j_gene: TRBJ2-3
v_gene: TRBV5-1

CDR3aa: CAISEPETVTPYNEQFF
j_gene: TRBJ2-1
v_gene: TRBV10-3

CDR3aa: CASSFVPSGRALAYEQYF
j_gene: TRBJ2-7
v_gene: TRBV5-6

CDR3aa: CASSLQGSRIAETQYF
j_gene: TRBJ2-5
v_gene: TRBV7-9

CDR3aa: CASSLDRSHTEAFF
j_gene: TRBJ1-1
v_gene: TRBV7-9

CDR3aa: CATRQGSVTGGNTIYF
j_gene: TRBJ1-3
v_gene: TRBV10-3

CDR3aa: CASSHDKYEQYF
j_gene: TRBJ2-7
v_gene: TRBV19

CDR3aa: CASSPGTGGFYGYTF
j_gene: TRBJ1-2
v_gene: TRBV18

CDR3aa: CASSLKGEYYEQYF
j_gene: TRBJ2-7
v_gene: TRBV27

CDR3aa: CASSIQGMYEQFF
j_gene: TRBJ2-1
v_gene: TRBV19

CDR3aa: CASRPGIYGYTF
j_gene: TRBJ1-2
v_gene: TRBV28

CDR3aa: CASSIRGQGHGYTF
j_gene: TRBJ1-2
v_gene: TRBV19

CDR3aa: CASGRRGGGFRTDTQYF
j_gene: TRBJ2-3
v_gene: TRBV12-5

CDR3aa: CASPPGQGFGGYTF
j_gene: TRBJ1-2
v_gene: TRBV2

CDR3aa: CASSGDANEQFF
j_gene: TRBJ2-1
v_gene: TRBV2

CDR3aa: CATSVLAGGGDTQYF
j_gene: TRBJ2-3
v_gene: TRBV24-1

CDR3aa: CASSLVGTSGGPETQYF
j_gene: TRBJ2-5
v_gene: TRBV7-2

CDR3aa: CASSPAGYIYGYTF
j_gene: TRBJ1-2
v_gene: TRBV18

CDR3aa: CASSVVTGVNEQFF
j_gene: TRBJ2-1
v_gene: TRBV6-2/TRBV6-3

CDR3aa: CASSQVPGLAGDKPRGNEQFF
j_gene: TRBJ2-1
v_gene: TRBV4-3

CDR3aa: CASSQGGSGYEQYF
j_gene: TRBJ2-7
v_gene: TRBV9

CDR3aa: CASSLHLQALYF
j_gene: TRBJ2-5
v_gene: TRBV2

CDR3aa: CASSQGGSAETQYF
j_gene: TRBJ2-5
v_gene: TRBV6-2/TRBV6-3

CDR3aa: CATSDTGGAYEQYF
j_gene: TRBJ2-7
v_gene: TRBV24-1

CDR3aa: CASSQDGLAYNEQFF
j_gene: TRBJ2-1
v_gene: TRBV6-4

CDR3aa: CAWSVHEATNEKLFF
j_gene: TRBJ1-4
v_gene: TRBV30

CDR3aa: CASSSAGGYSYEQYF
j_gene: TRBJ2-7
v_gene: TRBV28

CDR3aa: CASSSGGSDYGYTF
j_gene: TRBJ1-2
v_gene: TRBV6-2/TRBV6-3

CDR3aa: CASSSLAGHQETQYF
j_gene: TRBJ2-5
v_gene: TRBV7-2

CDR3aa: CASSRSPAGGRDTQYF
j_gene: TRBJ2-3
v_gene: TRBV7-7

CDR3aa: CASSPGTLDEQYF
j_gene: TRBJ2-7
v_gene: TRBV5-1

CDR3aa: CASSFGGKQYF
j_gene: TRBJ2-7
v_gene: TRBV28

CDR3aa: CASSINLQGLGGYTF
j_gene: TRBJ1-2
v_gene: TRBV7-3

CDR3aa: CASSLVIRNTEAFF
j_gene: TRBJ1-1
v_gene: TRBV7-2